This T cell receptor (beta chain) was obtained from a study of T cell responses to AZD1222 COVID-19 vaccine. The assay was immunoSEQ multiplex PCR, and TCRdb's table has in-frame clones only and misses some. Here the sample spans roughly 65,000 clones, approximately 91% being singletons. Germline V lookup: CDR1 SEHNR, CDR2 FQNEAQ (reference sequence). V was trimmed by 2 bases and J by 1 base, leaving 7 bases between them. There are 14 residues in the CDR3. The receptor was isolated from an adult in good health. Sequenced material: peripheral blood, taken on day 0 of AZD1222 vaccination. The rearrangement links TRBV7-9 to TRBJ2-3, with D possibly TRBD2 on 5 matching bases. The chain's CDR3 is CASSLQAGTDTQYF. CDR3 DNA: TGTGCCAGCAGCTTACAAGCGGGCACAGATACGCAGTATTTT.